These T cell receptor beta chains were read from a single sample in a study of T-cell reconstitution after alpha-beta-depleted transplantation in children. TCRdb independently ran MiXCR on the PCR reads; one entry per CDR3 protein. The sample shows about 830,000 distinct CDR3 sequences, approximately 15% of them seen only once. Here the sequenced sample was PBMCs, mostly from graft donor cells, taken 360 days after TCRalphabeta/CD19-depleted stem cell transplant. These receptors all come from a male patient between 5 and 17 years old who had a stem cell transplant for acute lymphoblastic leukemia, so the T cells may come from the graft donor. CDR3s include the opening cysteine and the closing phenylalanine or tryptophan. Fields, in order: D gene, clone size, V gene, J gene, CDR3 DNA, CDR3 protein. D genes are given only for firm matches. A row's size may be missing; if present it is once, few, many or a size class.

D gene: -; clone size: -; V gene: TRBV25-1; J gene: TRBJ1-2; CDR3 DNA: TGTGCCAGCAAGAGGGGCAGGGCATATGGCTACACCTTC; CDR3 protein: CASKRGRAYGYTF
D gene: -; clone size: -; V gene: TRBV10-3; J gene: TRBJ1-5; CDR3 DNA: TGTGCCATCAGTGAGTCCCGATACAGGGTTAGCAATCAGCCCCAGCATTTT; CDR3 protein: CAISESRYRVSNQPQHF
D gene: -; clone size: many; V gene: TRBV29-1; J gene: TRBJ1-2; CDR3 DNA: TGCAGCGTTGATGGGCCCTATGGCTACACCTTC; CDR3 protein: CSVDGPYGYTF
D gene: -; clone size: few; V gene: TRBV5-1; J gene: TRBJ2-1; CDR3 DNA: TGCGCCAGCAGCTTGACTAGGGGGGCGAGCTACAATGAGCAGTTCTTC; CDR3 protein: CASSLTRGASYNEQFF
D gene: TRBD1; clone size: -; V gene: TRBV7-9; J gene: TRBJ1-1; CDR3 DNA: TGTGCCAGCAGCCCGAGGGACAGGGGTACTGAAGCTTTCTTT; CDR3 protein: CASSPRDRGTEAFF
D gene: -; clone size: few; V gene: TRBV29-1; J gene: TRBJ2-7; CDR3 DNA: TGCAGCGTAATGGCGTCGACGTACGAGCAGTACTTC; CDR3 protein: CSVMASTYEQYF
D gene: -; clone size: many; V gene: TRBV5-1; J gene: TRBJ2-2; CDR3 DNA: TGTGCCAGCAGTTACAACACCGGGGAGCTGTTTTTT; CDR3 protein: CASSYNTGELFF
D gene: TRBD2; clone size: -; V gene: TRBV5-1; J gene: TRBJ2-5; CDR3 DNA: TGCGCCAGCAGCTTGGCCCAACCGGGAGGGTCAGAGACCCAGTACTTC; CDR3 protein: CASSLAQPGGSETQYF
D gene: TRBD2; clone size: -; V gene: TRBV5-1; J gene: TRBJ2-7; CDR3 DNA: TGCGCCAGCAGCCCCGGGACTAGCGCAACTTACGAGCAGTACTTC; CDR3 protein: CASSPGTSATYEQYF
D gene: TRBD1; clone size: few; V gene: TRBV10-2; J gene: TRBJ2-7; CDR3 DNA: TGCGCCAGCCAACTTACGGGACAGATCTCCTACGAGCAGTACTTC; CDR3 protein: CASQLTGQISYEQYF
D gene: TRBD1; clone size: -; V gene: TRBV27; J gene: TRBJ1-2; CDR3 DNA: TGTGCCAGCAGATCTTACAGGGGCAGAGTTGGCTACACCTTC; CDR3 protein: CASRSYRGRVGYTF
D gene: -; clone size: few; V gene: TRBV12-5; J gene: TRBJ2-1; CDR3 DNA: TGTGCTAGTGGTTTGGTACTAAATGATGAGCAGTTCTTC; CDR3 protein: CASGLVLNDEQFF
D gene: -; clone size: -; V gene: TRBV29-1; J gene: TRBJ2-2; CDR3 DNA: TGCAGCCTCGCCGGGACCCAGAACACCGGGGAGCTGTTTTTT; CDR3 protein: CSLAGTQNTGELFF
D gene: TRBD2; clone size: few; V gene: TRBV7-2; J gene: TRBJ2-3; CDR3 DNA: TGTGCCAGCACAAGAGCGGGATCGGGAACAGATACGCAGTATTTT; CDR3 protein: CASTRAGSGTDTQYF
D gene: TRBD2; clone size: few; V gene: TRBV12-3/TRBV12-4; J gene: TRBJ2-1; CDR3 DNA: TGTGCCAGCAGCACGAGCGGGAGGCCGGCTGAGCAGTTCTTC; CDR3 protein: CASSTSGRPAEQFF
D gene: TRBD2; clone size: few; V gene: TRBV7-2; J gene: TRBJ2-1; CDR3 DNA: TGTGCCAGCAGCTTAGCCAGACTAGCGGCCCTCTCCTACAATGAGCAGTTCTTC; CDR3 protein: CASSLARLAALSYNEQFF
D gene: TRBD2; clone size: few; V gene: TRBV12-3/TRBV12-4; J gene: TRBJ2-1; CDR3 DNA: TGTGCCAGCAGCTCCGCAACACGAAGCGGGAGGTTCGATGAGCAGTTCTTC; CDR3 protein: CASSSATRSGRFDEQFF
D gene: -; clone size: many; V gene: TRBV6-5; J gene: TRBJ2-7; CDR3 DNA: TGTGCCAGCAGTTACTCGGTGGTAGGCAGCTACGAGCAGTACTTC; CDR3 protein: CASSYSVVGSYEQYF
D gene: TRBD1; clone size: -; V gene: TRBV15; J gene: TRBJ2-1; CDR3 DNA: TGTGCCACCAGCAGTCGACAGGGTACCAACAATGAGCAGTTCTTC; CDR3 protein: CATSSRQGTNNEQFF
D gene: -; clone size: -; V gene: TRBV12-3/TRBV12-4; J gene: TRBJ2-1; CDR3 DNA: TGTGCCAGCAGTTTAGTCACCCTAGGGGTCAATGAGCAGTTCTTC; CDR3 protein: CASSLVTLGVNEQFF
D gene: -; clone size: -; V gene: TRBV15; J gene: TRBJ1-1; CDR3 DNA: TGTGCCACCAGCAGAGATAGGACGGTTGAAGCTTTCTTT; CDR3 protein: CATSRDRTVEAFF
D gene: -; clone size: few; V gene: TRBV18; J gene: TRBJ2-5; CDR3 DNA: TGTGCCAGCTCACCAGGCTGGGCCATCCAAGAGACCCAGTACTTC; CDR3 protein: CASSPGWAIQETQYF
D gene: -; clone size: -; V gene: TRBV7-9; J gene: TRBJ2-7; CDR3 DNA: TGTGCCAGCAGCCCGGAAATCGAGTCTTACGAGCAGTACTTC; CDR3 protein: CASSPEIESYEQYF
D gene: TRBD2; clone size: few; V gene: TRBV4-2; J gene: TRBJ2-3; CDR3 DNA: TGTGCCAGCTCGAGCCCCACGACTAGCGGGAAACATACAGTCATGAATACGCAGTATTTT; CDR3 protein: CASSSPTTSGKHTVMNTQYF
D gene: TRBD2; clone size: -; V gene: TRBV29-1; J gene: TRBJ2-7; CDR3 DNA: TGCAGCGTTAGGAGAAGCGGGAGCGGCGAGCAGTACTTC; CDR3 protein: CSVRRSGSGEQYF
D gene: -; clone size: few; V gene: TRBV28; J gene: TRBJ2-5; CDR3 DNA: TGTGCCAGCAGTTTGAGGGGACCCCGGGGTCAAGAGACCCAGTACTTC; CDR3 protein: CASSLRGPRGQETQYF
D gene: -; clone size: -; V gene: TRBV4-1; J gene: TRBJ2-1; CDR3 DNA: TGCGCCAGCAGCCAAGATGTAGCGACCTACAATGAGCAGTTTTTC; CDR3 protein: CASSQDVATYNEQFF
D gene: -; clone size: few; V gene: TRBV12-3/TRBV12-4; J gene: TRBJ2-7; CDR3 DNA: TGTGCCAGCAGTTTTTTCCCGAGCTCCTACGAGCAGTACTTC; CDR3 protein: CASSFFPSSYEQYF
D gene: -; clone size: many; V gene: TRBV20-1; J gene: TRBJ2-5; CDR3 DNA: TGCAGTGTGGGAACCGGACCCGTGGAGACCCAGTACTTC; CDR3 protein: CSVGTGPVETQYF
D gene: -; clone size: -; V gene: TRBV20-1; J gene: TRBJ2-1; CDR3 DNA: TGCCCCGAGGAGGGGGCGCGACCGAATGAGCAGTTCTTC; CDR3 protein: CPEEGARPNEQFF
D gene: -; clone size: few; V gene: TRBV27; J gene: TRBJ2-2; CDR3 DNA: TGTGCCAGCAGTCCCGAAAAGGCGGTCCGGGAGCTGTTTTTT; CDR3 protein: CASSPEKAVRELFF
D gene: -; clone size: few; V gene: TRBV29-1; J gene: TRBJ2-7; CDR3 DNA: TGCAGCGTGAGGGGCAGGGACCACGAGCAGTACTTC; CDR3 protein: CSVRGRDHEQYF
D gene: TRBD2; clone size: -; V gene: TRBV15; J gene: TRBJ2-7; CDR3 DNA: TGTGCCACCAGCAGAGGTGGGACTAGCGGGAGTAGTGGGTTCTACGAGCAGTACTTC; CDR3 protein: CATSRGGTSGSSGFYEQYF
D gene: -; clone size: -; V gene: TRBV5-6; J gene: TRBJ2-3; CDR3 DNA: TGTGCCAGCAGCTCTCTCGTTGGAGTTCCCCCAGATACGCAGTATTTT; CDR3 protein: CASSSLVGVPPDTQYF
D gene: -; clone size: -; V gene: TRBV9; J gene: TRBJ2-2; CDR3 DNA: TGTGCCAGCGGGCTAATTTCGAACACCGGGGAGCTGTTTTTT; CDR3 protein: CASGLISNTGELFF
D gene: TRBD2; clone size: -; V gene: TRBV3-1; J gene: TRBJ2-1; CDR3 DNA: TGTGCCAGCAGCCAAGATGGAACTAGCGTCACCTACAATGAGCAGTTCTTC; CDR3 protein: CASSQDGTSVTYNEQFF
D gene: -; clone size: -; V gene: TRBV7-6; J gene: TRBJ1-1; CDR3 DNA: TGTGCCAGCAGCTTAGGTAGTGGGGGGCCTTACACTGAAGCTTTCTTT; CDR3 protein: CASSLGSGGPYTEAFF
D gene: -; clone size: few; V gene: TRBV20-1; J gene: TRBJ2-3; CDR3 DNA: TGCAGTGCTAGGGCCCCCGGGGCCAACCTCACAGATACGCAGTATTTT; CDR3 protein: CSARAPGANLTDTQYF
D gene: TRBD2; clone size: many; V gene: TRBV18; J gene: TRBJ2-1; CDR3 DNA: TGTGCCAGCTCACCACGGCTAGCGGGAGTATCCTACAATGAGCAGTTCTTC; CDR3 protein: CASSPRLAGVSYNEQFF
D gene: -; clone size: -; V gene: TRBV7-6; J gene: TRBJ1-3; CDR3 DNA: TGTGCCAGCAGCCAAGGGTGGACCATATATTTT; CDR3 protein: CASSQGWTIYF